One and the same sample provided the 26 T cell receptor beta chains below, sequenced in a study of blood T cell repertoires in COVID-19. TCRdb's copy holds only in-frame clones and misses some; the assay was immunoSEQ multiplex PCR. The sample lists some 200,000 clones; around four fifths were seen once. The material sequenced was peripheral blood. Receptor source: a man in his sixties with COVID-19, enrolled during active disease.

The chain recombines TRBV7-9 with TRBJ1-5, with 9 bases lining up with TRBD1. The CDR3 covers 16 residues. The V gene's germline CDR1 is SEHNR and CDR2 FQNEAQ (reference sequence). V shed 0 bases, J shed 4 bases, and the junction held 4 bases outside the gene matches. The CDR3 nucleotides are TGTGCCAGCAGCTTAGCGGGGGGGACAGGGAATCAGCCCCAGCATTTT. Its protein is CASSLAGGTGNQPQHF.

This clone came up a few times. The rearrangement joins TRBV5-8 to TRBJ1-1; D remains ambiguous. V gave up 0 bases and J gave up 5 bases, with 5 bases separating them. Germline assignment: CDR1 SGHTS and CDR2 YDEGEE. The length of the CDR3 is 12 residues. The CDR3: CASSLDGTEAFF. CDR3 sequence (DNA): TGTGCCAGCAGCTTGGACGGGACTGAAGCTTTCTTT.

The gene calls are TRBV5-1 and TRBJ2-7; D perhaps matches TRBD2 (6 bases). The CDR3 sequence is 15 residues long. The V end lost 1 base, the J end lost 5 bases, and 16 bases lay between the germline ends. Germline CDR1 reads SGHRS; CDR2 reads YFSETQ. CDR3 protein: CASSLSGGRGDEQYF. CDR3 DNA: TGCGCCAGCAGCTTGAGTGGGGGTCGCGGGGACGAGCAGTACTTC.

This chain links TRBV7-9 with TRBJ2-5; D is ambiguous. This CDR3 is 14 amino acids long. V lost 3 bases, J lost 1 base, and 9 bases lay in between. In germline, CDR1 is SEHNR, CDR2 FQNEAQ (reference sequence). The CDR3 DNA reads as TGTGCCAGCAGCTTGGGTACAGTCCAAGAGACCCAGTACTTC. It specifies CASSLGTVQETQYF.

The chain joins TRBV7-2 to TRBJ2-2, with 7 bases identical to TRBD1. The length of the CDR3 is 13 residues. Trimming at V came to 6 bases and at J to 6 bases, leaving 4 bases not matched to a gene. CDR1 and CDR2 from the germline V gene are SGHTA and FQGNSA. CDR3 coding DNA: TGTGCCAGCAGAGAGACAGGGTCCGGGGAGCTGTTTTTT. Amino acids: CASRETGSGELFF.

The rearrangement joins TRBV13 to TRBJ2-6; TRBD1 agrees at 8 bases. Trimming took 5 bases from V and 1 from J; bases not matched to a gene: 7. Looked up from germline, CDR1 is PRHDT and CDR2 is FYEKMQ (reference sequence). This CDR3 comprises 17 residues. The CDR3 sequence: CASSRQRQGSGANVLTF. The CDR3 region has the DNA TGTGCCAGCAGCCGTCAGCGACAGGGGTCTGGGGCCAACGTCCTGACTTTC.

The chain carries TRBV5-5 and TRBJ1-2; 9 nucleotides line up with TRBD1. The V gene's germline CDR1 is SGHKS and CDR2 YYEKEE (reference sequence). With 5 bases clipped from V and 8 bases from J, the junction kept 10 bases outside the gene matches. The CDR3 is made up of 14 amino acids. The chain's CDR3 is CASRQGQGEGGYTF. CDR3 nucleotides: TGTGCCAGCAGACAGGGACAGGGAGAGGGCGGCTACACCTTC. The entire variable domain, with the rest obtained from reference TRBV5-5 and TRBJ1-2, is as follows: DAGVTQSPTHLIKTRGQQVTLRCSPISGHKSVSWYQQVLGQGPQFIFQYYEKEERGRGNFPDRFSARQFPNYSSELNVNALLLGDSALYLCASRQGQGEGGYTFGSGTRLTVV.

The rearrangement joins TRBV15 to TRBJ1-2, with 9 bases aligning to TRBD1. CDR3 size: 15 residues. Germline CDR1 LNHNV, CDR2 YYDKDF (reference sequence). Unmatched junction bases numbered 5, after V lost 3 bases and J lost 3 bases. CDR3 nucleotides: TGTGCCACCAGCAGTCCCAGGACAGGGGACTATGGCTACACCTTC. Translated: CATSSPRTGDYGYTF.

This clone was counted only a few times. V and J are TRBV11-2 and TRBJ1-1, with a tentative D call TRBD1 (5 bases). The CDR3 covers 15 residues. The germline gives CDR1 SGHAT, CDR2 FQNNGV. Trimming removed 2 bases from V and 4 bases from J, with 14 bases in between. CDR3 in DNA: TGTGCCAGCAGCTTACAGGGAAGTAAAGGCACTGAAGCTTTCTTT. It encodes CASSLQGSKGTEAFF.

For this clone: Other nucleotide sequences in the sample specify the same CDR3. The V and J genes are TRBV5-1 and TRBJ1-1; D is possibly TRBD1 (6 bases). CDR1 and CDR2 (germline): SGHRS, YFSETQ. V dropped 4 bases and J dropped 5 bases, with 12 bases sitting between them. The CDR3 sequence is 13 residues long. CDR3 sequence: CASSAQGGTEAFF. The CDR3 DNA reads as TGCGCCAGCAGCGCACAGGGTGGGACTGAAGCTTTCTTT.

The J gene is TRBJ2-7, the V gene TRBV2; 10 nucleotides align to TRBD1. V trimming: 2 bases; J trimming: 6 bases; junction bases outside the gene matches: 7. Germline CDR1 reads SNHLY; CDR2 reads FYNNEI. This CDR3 contains 15 residues. The CDR3 DNA sequence: TGTGCCAGCAGTGAACGAGGGACAGGGGAGAGCGAGCAGTACTTC. Translation gives CASSERGTGESEQYF.

This chain uses TRBV5-1 with TRBJ2-7, with 8 bases that match TRBD1. The germline gives CDR1 SGHRS, CDR2 YFSETQ. After removal of 4 bases from V and 2 bases from J, the junction contained 8 bases not matched to a gene. This CDR3 has 15 residues. CDR3 sequence reads: CASSPTGQGPYEQYF. The CDR3 DNA follows: TGCGCCAGCAGCCCAACAGGACAGGGACCCTACGAGCAGTACTTC.

The chain recombines TRBV7-2 with TRBJ1-3; 9 bases are shared with TRBD1. Germline V lookup: CDR1 SGHTA, CDR2 FQGNSA. The CDR3 extends over 14 amino acids. V trimming: 1 base; J trimming: 7 bases; junction bases outside the gene matches: 2. CDR3 DNA sequence: TGTGCCAGCAGCTTAGACAGGGGGCTGAACACCATATATTTT. Protein product: CASSLDRGLNTIYF.

This clone was observed a single time. The chain recombines TRBV21-1 with TRBJ1-6; the tabulated D call, TRBD1, remains unverified against the DNA. TRBV21-1 is annotated as a pseudogene. The CDR3 spans 16 residues. As DNA, the CDR3 is TGTGCCAGCAGCAAAGACGGGACACCCCCGGGATCACCCCTCCACTTT. Protein sequence: CASSKDGTPPGSPLHF.

The rearrangement uses TRBV19 and TRBJ2-7; TRBD1 agrees at 9 bases. CDR3 length: 13 residues. CDR1 and CDR2 (germline): LNHDA, SQIVND (reference sequence). The trim removed 4 bases at V and 10 bases at J, leaving 8 bases unmatched. CDR3 in amino acids: CASSTTGGGKQYF. CDR3 DNA sequence: TGTGCCAGTAGTACGACAGGGGGGGGCAAACAGTACTTC.

V gene TRBV12-3 or TRBV12-4 combines with J gene TRBJ1-1; D is unclear. The CDR3 runs 13 residues. The V end was cut by 1 base, the J end by 0 bases, with 3 bases between. The CDR3 nucleotides read TGTGCCAGCAGTTTAGGAGTGAACACTGAAGCTTTCTTT. It encodes CASSLGVNTEAFF.

This chain uses TRBV11-2 with TRBJ2-3, with D possibly being TRBD1 (6 bases). Trimming cost V 5 bases and J 0 bases, with 12 bases left between them. The CDR3 is 15 amino acids. Germline V gene lookup returns CDR1 SGHAT and CDR2 FQNNGV. The CDR3 loop reads CASSPGVGSTDTQYF. The CDR3 coding sequence is TGTGCCAGCAGCCCAGGGGTGGGGAGCACAGATACGCAGTATTTT.

The CDR3 nucleotides are TGTGCCAGCAGCGTAGACAACCCTAGCACAGATACGCAGTATTTT. This sequence encodes CASSVDNPSTDTQYF. The rearrangement uses TRBV9 and TRBJ2-3; D gene unclear. The V and J ends lost 0 bases and 0 bases respectively, with 8 bases between them. The V gene's germline CDR1 is SGDLS and CDR2 YYNGEE. The CDR3 contains 15 residues.

J is TRBJ1-6 and V is TRBV7-3; TRBD1 might be the D (6 bases). V was cut by 5 bases and J by 5 bases, with 10 bases left in between. This CDR3 comprises 14 residues. Germline CDR1 is SGHTA and CDR2 is FQGTGA. In DNA, the CDR3 is TGTGCCAGCAGCCGGGACACTAATAATTCACCCCTCCACTTT. Translating it yields CASSRDTNNSPLHF.

The V gene is TRBV5-1, the J gene TRBJ2-6; D gene ambiguous. This CDR3 spans 14 amino acids. CDR1 SGHRS and CDR2 YFSETQ come from the germline V gene. Between the trimmed V and J ends, which lost 5 bases and 3 bases, there was a span of 9 bases. This chain's CDR3 is CASRDRVGANVLTF. In nucleotides, the CDR3 is TGCGCCAGCAGGGATCGGGTTGGGGCCAACGTCCTGACTTTC.

This clone showed up just a few times. The chain links TRBV19 to TRBJ1-4; D is unclear. This CDR3 comprises 13 residues. The V end lost 10 bases, the J end lost 8 bases, and 17 bases lay between the germline ends. Germline CDR1 reads LNHDA; CDR2 reads SQIVND (reference sequence). The DNA for the CDR3 is TGTGCCACCAAGGCAGCCGGAGAGGAAAAACTGTTTTTT. It codes for CATKAAGEEKLFF. The variable domain in full, with the rest retrieved from reference TRBV19 and TRBJ1-4, is DGGITQSPKYLFRKEGQNVTLSCEQNLNHDAMYWYRQDPGQGLRLIYYSQIVNDFQKGDIAEGYSVSREKKESFPLTVTSAQKNPTAFYLCATKAAGEEKLFFGSGTQLSVL.

This chain joins TRBV11-1 and TRBJ1-2; D remains unclear. The CDR3 loop spans 13 amino acids. Between the trimmed V and J ends, which lost 2 bases and 4 bases, there was a span of 8 bases. CDR1 is SGHAT and CDR2 is FQDESV in the germline V gene (reference sequence). The chain's CDR3 is CASSLPGSYGYTF. For the CDR3, the DNA is TGTGCCAGCAGCTTACCGGGAAGCTATGGCTACACCTTC. The whole variable domain, remainder taken from reference TRBV11-1 and TRBJ1-2, is EAEVAQSPRYKITEKSQAVAFWCDPISGHATLYWYRQILGQGPELLVQFQDESVVDDSQLPKDRFSAERLKGVDSTLKIQPAELGDSAMYLCASSLPGSYGYTFGSGTRLTVV.

V and J are TRBV27 and TRBJ1-5; D may be TRBD1 (6 bases). The CDR3 loop spans 16 amino acids. Germline CDR1 is MNHEY and CDR2 is SMNVEV (reference sequence). Trimming cost V 3 bases and J 3 bases, with 15 bases left between them. The DNA for the CDR3 is TGTGCCAGCAGTTTGCACAGGGAGAGCTCCAATCAGCCCCAGCATTTT. Its protein is CASSLHRESSNQPQHF.

V usage is TRBV3-1 (or the pseudogene TRBV3-2) and J usage is TRBJ1-2; D is uncertain. V lost 0 bases and J 7 bases, leaving 9 bases between the germline ends. CDR1 LGHDT and CDR2 YNNKEL come from the germline V gene (reference sequence). This CDR3 has 13 residues. This chain's CDR3 is CASSQDRNTGYTF. The CDR3 DNA reads TGTGCCAGCAGCCAAGATCGTAACACTGGCTACACCTTC.

The V and J genes are TRBV29-1 and TRBJ1-5; maybe TRBD1 (6 bases). The CDR3 covers 15 residues. CDR1 is SQVTM and CDR2 is ANQGSEA in the germline V gene. The V gene lost 3 bases and the J gene lost 1 base, with 13 bases spanning the gap. The CDR3 DNA follows: TGCAGCGTTGAGCATGGACAGAAAAGCAATCAGCCCCAGCATTTT. This gives the protein CSVEHGQKSNQPQHF.

V gene TRBV11-3 combines with J gene TRBJ2-5, with D maybe TRBD1 (5 bases). Trimming shortened V by 1 base and J by 2 bases, and 11 bases separated the two germline ends. Germline loops: CDR1 SGHNT, CDR2 YENEEA. CDR3 length equals 15 residues. CDR3 region: CASSLGGTGQETQYF. CDR3 DNA sequence: TGTGCCAGCAGCTTAGGGGGAACAGGTCAAGAGACCCAGTACTTC. Filled out from reference TRBV11-3 and TRBJ2-5, the complete variable domain reads EAGVVQSPRYKIIEKKQPVAFWCNPISGHNTLYWYLQNLGQGPELLIRYENEEAVDDSQLPKDRFSAERLKGVDSTLKIQPAELGDSAVYLCASSLGGTGQETQYFGPGTRLLVL.